This is a list of T cell receptor beta chains from one sample in a study of cytomegalovirus exposure and HLA in healthy donors. Only in-frame clones appear in the TCRdb table, and some are missing; sequencing was by immunoSEQ multiplex PCR. The table shows about 98,000 clones, with roughly 84% occurring only once. Sequenced input: PBMCs. The receptors here all came from a man in his late teens or twenties in good health and CMV-seropositive. Each CDR3 is given with its conserved first and last residue. The order of the fields is D gene, V gene, clone size, J gene, CDR3 DNA, CDR3 protein. D genes are given only for firm matches. Only part of the rows carry a size: once, few, many, or a class if the clone is expanded.

d_gene: TRBD1; v_gene: TRBV27; abundance: -; j_gene: TRBJ2-7; CDR3nt: TGTGCCAGCAGTTTATCCGGGACAGGAACCTACGAGCAGTACTTC; CDR3aa: CASSLSGTGTYEQYF
d_gene: TRBD2; v_gene: TRBV27; abundance: once; j_gene: TRBJ2-3; CDR3nt: TGTGCCAGCAGCTTCCTTGCGGGGCGGGAGTTGGCAGATACGCAGTATTTT; CDR3aa: CASSFLAGRELADTQYF
d_gene: TRBD1; v_gene: TRBV6-1; abundance: -; j_gene: TRBJ1-5; CDR3nt: TGTGCCAGCAGGGACAGGGGGCGAGGCAATCAGCCCCAGCATTTT; CDR3aa: CASRDRGRGNQPQHF
d_gene: -; v_gene: TRBV29-1; abundance: few; j_gene: TRBJ1-2; CDR3nt: TGCAGCGCCGACCCGACAGGCGAATATGGCTACACCTTC; CDR3aa: CSADPTGEYGYTF
d_gene: -; v_gene: TRBV4-2; abundance: once; j_gene: TRBJ1-1; CDR3nt: TGTGCCAGCAGCCAAGAGAAGGAGTACACTGAAGCTTTCTTT; CDR3aa: CASSQEKEYTEAFF
d_gene: -; v_gene: TRBV27; abundance: many; j_gene: TRBJ1-3; CDR3nt: TGTGCCAGCAGTGTAGGAGCTGGAAACACCATATATTTT; CDR3aa: CASSVGAGNTIYF
d_gene: -; v_gene: TRBV27; abundance: -; j_gene: TRBJ1-5; CDR3nt: TGTGCCAGCAGTTTAAGGGGTTACAATCAGCCCCAGCATTTT; CDR3aa: CASSLRGYNQPQHF
d_gene: -; v_gene: TRBV5-5; abundance: once; j_gene: TRBJ2-7; CDR3nt: TGTGCCAGCAGCTTGGCCGCGGCAGGGTCGCTTGAGCAGTACTTC; CDR3aa: CASSLAAAGSLEQYF
d_gene: -; v_gene: TRBV28; abundance: -; j_gene: TRBJ2-3; CDR3nt: TGTGCAAAAAGGGGGGAGGGTTTAGATACGCAGTATTTT; CDR3aa: CAKRGEGLDTQYF
d_gene: -; v_gene: TRBV6-1; abundance: few; j_gene: TRBJ2-7; CDR3nt: TGTGCCAGCAGTGAAGACAGGGTTCTACTCCACGAGCAGTACTTC; CDR3aa: CASSEDRVLLHEQYF
d_gene: TRBD1; v_gene: TRBV7-2; abundance: -; j_gene: TRBJ1-2; CDR3nt: TGTGCCAGCAGCTCCCAGACAGGGGCGCATGGCTACACCTTC; CDR3aa: CASSSQTGAHGYTF
d_gene: TRBD1; v_gene: TRBV9; abundance: -; j_gene: TRBJ2-7; CDR3nt: TGTGCCAGCAGCGCCACGGGGACAGGGGTCCACGAGCAGTACTTC; CDR3aa: CASSATGTGVHEQYF
d_gene: -; v_gene: TRBV6-1; abundance: -; j_gene: TRBJ2-5; CDR3nt: TGTGCCAGCCTGACAATCGAGACCCAGTACTTC; CDR3aa: CASLTIETQYF
d_gene: -; v_gene: TRBV6-4; abundance: -; j_gene: TRBJ1-5; CDR3nt: TGTGCCAGCAGTGACTCCCCAGATTATAGCAATCAGCCCCAGCATTTT; CDR3aa: CASSDSPDYSNQPQHF
d_gene: -; v_gene: TRBV5-6; abundance: -; j_gene: TRBJ1-5; CDR3nt: TGTGCCAGCAGCTTGTTCAGATCTAGCAATCAGCCCCAGCATTTT; CDR3aa: CASSLFRSSNQPQHF
d_gene: TRBD1; v_gene: TRBV19; abundance: -; j_gene: TRBJ1-5; CDR3nt: TGTGCCAGTAGTATGCGGGGACAGGGGGCATCTCAGCCCCAGCATTTT; CDR3aa: CASSMRGQGASQPQHF
d_gene: -; v_gene: TRBV15; abundance: -; j_gene: TRBJ2-7; CDR3nt: TGTGCCACCAGCAGAGGCAGGGAGGCCTACGAGCAGTACTTC; CDR3aa: CATSRGREAYEQYF
d_gene: -; v_gene: TRBV5-5; abundance: -; j_gene: TRBJ2-1; CDR3nt: TGTGCCAGCAGCTTAAGCTTTAGCTCCTACAATGAGCAGTTCTTC; CDR3aa: CASSLSFSSYNEQFF
d_gene: -; v_gene: TRBV6-6; abundance: -; j_gene: TRBJ2-4; CDR3nt: TGTGCCAGTGGGCAGGGAAGAGTCAAAAACATTCAGTACTTC; CDR3aa: CASGQGRVKNIQYF
d_gene: -; v_gene: TRBV5-5; abundance: -; j_gene: TRBJ2-3; CDR3nt: TGTGCCAGCAGCCAGGGAATCATAGAGTCAGATACGCAGTATTTT; CDR3aa: CASSQGIIESDTQYF
d_gene: TRBD1; v_gene: TRBV4-3; abundance: -; j_gene: TRBJ2-5; CDR3nt: TGCGCCAGCAGCCAAGATAGAGACAGGGGCTTTCACTTC; CDR3aa: CASSQDRDRGFHF
d_gene: TRBD2; v_gene: TRBV28; abundance: -; j_gene: TRBJ2-1; CDR3nt: TGTGCCAGCAGTTTGGGACTAGCGGGAGTTAATGAGCAGTTCTTC; CDR3aa: CASSLGLAGVNEQFF
d_gene: TRBD2; v_gene: TRBV10-3; abundance: -; j_gene: TRBJ2-1; CDR3nt: TGTGCCATCATGGGTTGGGCTAGCGGGGCCCGAAATGAGCAGTTCTTC; CDR3aa: CAIMGWASGARNEQFF
d_gene: -; v_gene: TRBV7-2; abundance: -; j_gene: TRBJ1-1; CDR3nt: TGTGCCAGCAGCTTGGCAGGGGTTCGCACTGAAGCTTTCTTT; CDR3aa: CASSLAGVRTEAFF
d_gene: -; v_gene: TRBV28; abundance: -; j_gene: TRBJ1-1; CDR3nt: TGTGCCAGCAGTTTGCTAACCGGGAAAACGGAGGGGACTGAAGCTTTCTTT; CDR3aa: CASSLLTGKTEGTEAFF
d_gene: -; v_gene: TRBV15; abundance: -; j_gene: TRBJ2-5; CDR3nt: TGTGCCACCAGCAGCGTTCCCTTGAGGGAGACCCAGTACTTC; CDR3aa: CATSSVPLRETQYF
d_gene: TRBD1; v_gene: TRBV5-8; abundance: once; j_gene: TRBJ2-6; CDR3nt: TGTGCCAGCAGCCTTGGGACAGTGAACTCTGGGGCCAACGTCCTGACTTTC; CDR3aa: CASSLGTVNSGANVLTF
d_gene: TRBD2; v_gene: TRBV11-2; abundance: -; j_gene: TRBJ2-1; CDR3nt: TGTGCCAGCAGCATCACTAGCGGGGGGGCTCTGGGCTCCTACAATGAGCAGTTCTTC; CDR3aa: CASSITSGGALGSYNEQFF
d_gene: TRBD2; v_gene: TRBV7-2; abundance: once; j_gene: TRBJ2-7; CDR3nt: TGTGCCAGCAGCCTTAGCGGGAGGGGCCCTGAGGAGCAGTACTTC; CDR3aa: CASSLSGRGPEEQYF
d_gene: -; v_gene: TRBV29-1; abundance: -; j_gene: TRBJ1-1; CDR3nt: TGCAGCGTTGTTCGAGGGGGAAACACTGAAGCTTTCTTT; CDR3aa: CSVVRGGNTEAFF
d_gene: TRBD1; v_gene: TRBV11-2; abundance: -; j_gene: TRBJ2-7; CDR3nt: TGTGCCAGCAGCCACGGGACAGAGCCCAATTTC; CDR3aa: CASSHGTEPNF
d_gene: -; v_gene: TRBV6-1; abundance: few; j_gene: TRBJ1-2; CDR3nt: TGTGCCAGCAGTGAACAGGGGCGAAGCTATGGCTACACCTTC; CDR3aa: CASSEQGRSYGYTF